Each of the 8 T cell receptor beta chains below was sequenced from the same sample in a study of T cell responses to AZD1222 COVID-19 vaccine. Using immunoSEQ multiplex PCR, the repertoire was profiled, and TCRdb retains in-frame clones only, with some absent. The data show around 99,000 clones, with about nine tenths seen just once and 6.5% to 10% held by the top ten. Material: peripheral blood, obtained 28 days after the second AZD1222 dose. The receptors come from an adult who received the AZD1222 COVID-19 vaccine.

The rearrangement uses TRBV7-2 and TRBJ2-7; no reliable D call. V was pared by 2 bases and J by 6 bases, with 17 bases between. Germline CDR1 is SGHTA and CDR2 is FQGNSA. The CDR3 is made up of 15 amino acids. DNA for the CDR3: TGTGCCAGCAGCTTATCCCCTCTCGACCCGAGCGAGCAGTACTTC. Protein product: CASSLSPLDPSEQYF.

This rearrangement joins TRBV19 to TRBJ1-1; D gene unclear. Germline V gene data show CDR1 as LNHDA and CDR2 as SQIVND (reference sequence). The CDR3 is 15 residues long. V lost 7 bases and J lost 4, with 19 bases in between. The CDR3 region is CASMWGGRSSTEAFF. CDR3 bases: TGTGCCAGTATGTGGGGAGGCAGGTCGAGCACTGAAGCTTTCTTT.

V and J are TRBV15 and TRBJ1-4; D possibly corresponds to TRBD1 (6 bases). Trimming stripped 0 bases from V and 4 bases from J, with 9 bases between. Germline V CDR1 and CDR2: LNHNV, YYDKDF (reference sequence). The CDR3 length is 15 residues. The CDR3 sequence is CATSRDRGINEKLFF. CDR3 bases: TGTGCCACCAGCAGAGACAGGGGCATTAATGAAAAACTGTTTTTT.

The rearrangement joins TRBV7-8 to TRBJ2-7; 8 nucleotides match TRBD2. Germline CDR1 and CDR2: SGHVS and FQNEAQ. V dropped 1 base and J dropped 0; count of bases not matched to a gene: 5. CDR3 length: 16 amino acids. The CDR3: CASSLVLLAGSYEQYF. The CDR3 coding sequence is TGTGCCAGCAGCTTAGTACTCCTAGCGGGCTCCTACGAGCAGTACTTC.

This clone was detected once. V is TRBV29-1 and J is TRBJ2-5; possibly TRBD2 for D (7 bases). The CDR3 consists of 13 residues. CDR1 and CDR2 (germline): SQVTM, ANQGSEA. V was clipped by 4 bases and J by 6 bases, with 15 bases between them. The CDR3 loop reads CSVGSGGEKTQYF. The CDR3 DNA is TGCAGCGTTGGGTCGGGGGGCGAAAAGACCCAGTACTTC.

CDR3 region: CASSHSGPSSYNEQFF. CDR3 coding DNA: TGTGCCAGCTCTCACAGCGGGCCGAGCTCCTACAATGAGCAGTTCTTC. This chain joins TRBV18 and TRBJ2-1; the D gene is possibly TRBD2 (6 bases). The CDR3 is 16 residues long. V dropped 6 bases and J dropped 0 bases, with 15 bases sitting between them. Germline V gene sequence: CDR1 KGHSH, CDR2 LQKENI.

The gene calls are TRBV4-3 and TRBJ1-2; D gene unclear. Germline CDR1 LGHNA, CDR2 YSLEER. CDR3 length equals 18 residues. Trimming shortened V by 0 bases and J by 0 bases, and 17 bases separated the two germline ends. The CDR3 here is CASSQDPTRAAANYGYTF. In DNA, the CDR3 is TGCGCCAGCAGCCAAGATCCGACACGGGCAGCAGCTAACTATGGCTACACCTTC.

This chain links TRBV7-6 with TRBJ1-1; a weak D match, TRBD1 (5 bases). The CDR3 is made up of 17 amino acids. The V end lost 2 bases, the J end lost 8 bases, and 24 bases lay between the germline ends. Germline V gene data show CDR1 as SGHVS and CDR2 as FNYEAQ. The CDR3 DNA sequence: TGTGCCAGCAGCTTACCAACAGGCCCTGCTCCCTGGGGCGAAGCTTTCTTT. Amino acids: CASSLPTGPAPWGEAFF.